This TCR beta chain was obtained from a study of blood T cell repertoires in COVID-19. Only in-frame clones appear in the TCRdb table, and some are missing; sequencing was by immunoSEQ multiplex PCR. The table records tens of thousands of clones, around 80% of them present only once. In this sample, this clone turned up a few times. V lost 8 bases to trimming and J lost 0 bases, with 17 bases between them. Per germline, CDR1 WSHSY and CDR2 SAAADI. This CDR3 has 16 residues. The source is a man of 80 years or more with active or convalescent COVID-19. V and J are TRBV10-2 and TRBJ1-3, with D hard to call. Sequencing input: peripheral blood. The CDR3 loop is CASSRGGLSSGNTIYF. CDR3 DNA: TGCGCCAGCTCCCGGGGAGGACTGAGCTCTGGAAACACCATATATTTT.